This passage covers 8 T cell receptor beta chains from one sample sequenced in a study of shared clonotypes between healthy human individuals. Sequencing used immunoSEQ multiplex PCR; TCRdb keeps in-frame clones, though not all of them. The data show some 2,400,000 clones, roughly 95% seen once. Sequenced input: naive CD4+ T cells sorted from blood. Subset: CD45RA+ positively selected. The receptor source for this set is a man between 18 and 35 years old in good health.

The genes are TRBV30 and TRBJ1-1; D uncertain. The CDR3 is 16 amino acids. V was cut by 1 base and J by 1 base, with 16 bases left in between. CDR1 and CDR2 from the germline V gene are GTSNPN and SVGIG (reference sequence). CDR3 DNA sequence: TGTGCCTGGAGTGGGATGGAGTGGCTAGGGAACACTGAAGCTTTCTTT. Its protein product is CAWSGMEWLGNTEAFF. Full variable domain (rest looked up from reference TRBV30 and TRBJ1-1): SQTIHQWPATLVQPVGSPLSLECTVEGTSNPNLYWYRQAAGRGLQLLFYSVGIGQISSEVPQNLSASRPQDRQFILSSKKLLLSDSGFYLCAWSGMEWLGNTEAFFGQGTRLTVV.

This sequence joins TRBV10-2 and TRBJ1-5; possible D gene TRBD1, 5 bases. V was clipped by 3 bases and J by 0 bases, with 12 bases between them. The CDR3 consists of 16 residues. Per germline, CDR1 WSHSY and CDR2 SAAADI. CDR3 amino acids: CASSERDYYSNQPQHF. CDR3 DNA: TGCGCCAGCAGTGAAAGGGACTACTATAGCAATCAGCCCCAGCATTTT.

Comment on this clone: Other DNA sequences of this sample code for an identical CDR3. The chain employs TRBV6-5 and TRBJ1-1, with 8 bases lining up with TRBD1. Losses at the gene ends were 6 bases for V and 1 base for J; bases not matched to a gene: 4. The CDR3 spans 14 residues. Per the germline V gene, CDR1 is MNHEY and CDR2 is SVGAGI. Written as DNA, the CDR3 is TGTGCCAGCAGCCGAGGACAGGGGAACACTGAAGCTTTCTTT. Its protein product is CASSRGQGNTEAFF.

The V and J genes are TRBV28 and TRBJ1-6; tentatively, D is TRBD1 (6 bases). V was cut by 3 bases and J by 0 bases, with 21 bases left in between. This CDR3 comprises 20 residues. CDR1 MDHEN and CDR2 SYDVKM come from the germline V gene. The CDR3 sequence is CASSLGAWVGASSYNSPLHF. The DNA for the CDR3 is TGTGCCAGCAGTTTGGGGGCGTGGGTTGGGGCCAGCTCCTATAATTCACCCCTCCACTTT.

The chain uses TRBV7-2 and TRBJ2-7; no clear D gene. From germline, CDR1 is SGHTA and CDR2 FQGNSA. The CDR3 has 15 amino acids. Deletions cut 0 bases from V and 0 bases from J, with 9 bases between. The CDR3 sequence: CASSLALVSSYEQYF. The CDR3 nucleotides read TGTGCCAGCAGCTTAGCTCTAGTATCCTCCTACGAGCAGTACTTC. Complete variable domain (other parts from reference TRBV7-2 and TRBJ2-7): GAGVSQSPSNKVTEKGKDVELRCDPISGHTALYWYRQSLGQGLEFLIYFQGNSAPDKSGLPSDRFSAERTGGSVSTLTIQRTQQEDSAVYLCASSLALVSSYEQYFGPGTRLTVT.

The chain links TRBV7-6 to TRBJ2-5; 9 nucleotides align to TRBD1. CDR1 is SGHVS, CDR2 FNYEAQ, per germline. The V and J ends lost 5 bases and 7 bases, in that order; junction bases with no gene match: 11. The CDR3 totals 15 residues. The CDR3 here is CASSKGQGRGGTQYF. In DNA, the CDR3 is TGTGCCAGCAGCAAAGGACAGGGGAGAGGTGGGACCCAGTACTTC.

CDR3 amino acids: CASRLEPAGVPSYEQYF. DNA for the CDR3: TGTGCAAGTCGCTTAGAGCCGGCGGGGGTTCCCTCCTACGAGCAGTACTTC. V gene TRBV12-2 combines with J gene TRBJ2-7; the D call in the table, TRBD2, was not verified against the DNA. TRBV12-2 is tagged as a pseudogene. The length of the CDR3 is 17 residues.

The count of this clone is one. The same CDR3 is also encoded by other DNA sequences in this sample. The rearrangement joins TRBV7-3 to TRBJ1-5; tentatively, D is TRBD1 (6 bases). This CDR3 comprises 13 residues. V gave up 5 bases and J gave up 4 bases, with 9 bases separating them. Germline CDR1 and CDR2: SGHTA and FQGTGA. CDR3 bases: TGTGCCAGCAGCCTTACAGGGAATCAGCCCCAGCATTTT. Encoded protein: CASSLTGNQPQHF.